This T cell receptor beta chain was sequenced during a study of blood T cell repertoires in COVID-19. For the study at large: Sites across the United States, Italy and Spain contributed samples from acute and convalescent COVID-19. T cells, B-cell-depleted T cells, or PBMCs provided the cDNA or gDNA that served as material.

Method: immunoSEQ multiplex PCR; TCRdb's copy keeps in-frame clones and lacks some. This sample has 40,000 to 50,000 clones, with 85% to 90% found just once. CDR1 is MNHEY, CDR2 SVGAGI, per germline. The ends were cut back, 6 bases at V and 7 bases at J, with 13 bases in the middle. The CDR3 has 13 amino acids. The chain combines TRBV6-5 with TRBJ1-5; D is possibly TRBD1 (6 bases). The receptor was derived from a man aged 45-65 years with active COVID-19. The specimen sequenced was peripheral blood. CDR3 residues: CASSNREGQPQHF. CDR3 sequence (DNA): TGTGCCAGCAGCAACAGGGAGGGCCAGCCCCAGCATTTT.